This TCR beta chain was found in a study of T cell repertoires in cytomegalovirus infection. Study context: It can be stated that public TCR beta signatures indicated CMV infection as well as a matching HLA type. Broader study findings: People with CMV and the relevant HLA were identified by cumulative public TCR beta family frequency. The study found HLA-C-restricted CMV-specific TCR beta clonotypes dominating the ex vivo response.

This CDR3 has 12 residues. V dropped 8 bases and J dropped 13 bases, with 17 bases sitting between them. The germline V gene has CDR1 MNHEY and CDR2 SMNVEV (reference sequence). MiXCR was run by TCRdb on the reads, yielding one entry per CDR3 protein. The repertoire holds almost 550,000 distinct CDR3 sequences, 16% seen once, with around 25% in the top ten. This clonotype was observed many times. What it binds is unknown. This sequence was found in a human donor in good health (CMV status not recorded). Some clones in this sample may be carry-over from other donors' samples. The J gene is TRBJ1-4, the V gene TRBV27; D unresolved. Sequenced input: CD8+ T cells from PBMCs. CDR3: CASGSHEGRLFF. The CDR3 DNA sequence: TGTGCCAGCGGCTCCCATGAGGGAAGACTGTTTTTT.